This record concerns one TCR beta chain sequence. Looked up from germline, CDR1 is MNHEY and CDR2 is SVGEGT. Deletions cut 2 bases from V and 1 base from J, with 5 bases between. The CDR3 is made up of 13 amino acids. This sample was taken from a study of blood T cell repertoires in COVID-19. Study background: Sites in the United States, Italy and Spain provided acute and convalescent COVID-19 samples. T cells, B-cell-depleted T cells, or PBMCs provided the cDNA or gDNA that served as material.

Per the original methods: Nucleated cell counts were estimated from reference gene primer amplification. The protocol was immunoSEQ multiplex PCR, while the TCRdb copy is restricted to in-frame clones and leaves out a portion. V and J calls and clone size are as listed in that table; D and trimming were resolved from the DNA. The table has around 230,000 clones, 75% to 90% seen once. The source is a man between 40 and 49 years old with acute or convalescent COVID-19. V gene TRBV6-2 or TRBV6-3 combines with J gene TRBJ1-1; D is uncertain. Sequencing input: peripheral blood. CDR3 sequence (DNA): TGTGCCAGCAGTTACGCCGGGAACACTGAAGCTTTCTTT. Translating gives CASSYAGNTEAFF.